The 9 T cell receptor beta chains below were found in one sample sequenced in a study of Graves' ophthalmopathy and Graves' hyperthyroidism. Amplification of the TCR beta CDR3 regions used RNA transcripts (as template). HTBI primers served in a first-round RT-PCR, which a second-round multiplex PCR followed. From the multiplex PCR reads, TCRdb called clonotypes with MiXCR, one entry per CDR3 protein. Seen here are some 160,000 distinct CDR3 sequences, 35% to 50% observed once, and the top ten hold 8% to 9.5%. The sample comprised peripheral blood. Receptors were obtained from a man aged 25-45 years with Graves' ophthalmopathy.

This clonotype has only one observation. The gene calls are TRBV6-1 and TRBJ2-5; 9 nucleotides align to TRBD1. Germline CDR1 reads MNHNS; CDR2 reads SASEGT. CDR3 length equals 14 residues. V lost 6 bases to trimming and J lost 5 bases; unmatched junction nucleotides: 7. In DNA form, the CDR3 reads TGTGCCAGCAGAAAAACAGGGGGCCGTGAGACCCAGTACTTC. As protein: CASRKTGGRETQYF.

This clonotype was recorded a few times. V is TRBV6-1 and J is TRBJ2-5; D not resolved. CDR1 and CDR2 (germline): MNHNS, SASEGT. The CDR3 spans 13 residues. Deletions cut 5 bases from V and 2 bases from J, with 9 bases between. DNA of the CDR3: TGTGCCAGCAGTCGGCTAGAGCAAGAGACCCAGTACTTC. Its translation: CASSRLEQETQYF.

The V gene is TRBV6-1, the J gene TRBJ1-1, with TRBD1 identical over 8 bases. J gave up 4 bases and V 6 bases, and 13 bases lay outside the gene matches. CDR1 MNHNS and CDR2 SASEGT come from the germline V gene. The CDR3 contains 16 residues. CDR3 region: CASSFPGDRGGTEAFF. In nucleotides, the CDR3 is TGTGCCAGCAGCTTCCCGGGCGACAGGGGAGGCACTGAAGCTTTCTTT.

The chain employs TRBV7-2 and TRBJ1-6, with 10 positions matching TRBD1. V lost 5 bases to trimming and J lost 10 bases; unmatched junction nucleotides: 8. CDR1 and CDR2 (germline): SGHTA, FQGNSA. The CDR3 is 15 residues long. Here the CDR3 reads CASSPGQGRTSPLHF. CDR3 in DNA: TGTGCCAGCAGCCCGGGACAGGGGCGAACCTCACCCCTCCACTTT.

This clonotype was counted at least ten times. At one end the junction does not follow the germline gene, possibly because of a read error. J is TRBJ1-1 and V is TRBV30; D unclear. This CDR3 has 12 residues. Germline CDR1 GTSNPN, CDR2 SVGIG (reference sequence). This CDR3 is CAWSNHRTEVFF. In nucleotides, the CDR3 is TGTGCCTGGAGTAACCACAGAACTGAAGTTTTCTTT.

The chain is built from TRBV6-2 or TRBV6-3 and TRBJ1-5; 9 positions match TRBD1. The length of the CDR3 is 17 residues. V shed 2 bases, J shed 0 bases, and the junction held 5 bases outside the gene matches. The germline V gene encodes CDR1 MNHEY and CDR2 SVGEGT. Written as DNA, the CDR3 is TGTGCCAGCAGTTACCCGACAGGGGGGATTAGCAATCAGCCCCAGCATTTT. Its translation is CASSYPTGGISNQPQHF.

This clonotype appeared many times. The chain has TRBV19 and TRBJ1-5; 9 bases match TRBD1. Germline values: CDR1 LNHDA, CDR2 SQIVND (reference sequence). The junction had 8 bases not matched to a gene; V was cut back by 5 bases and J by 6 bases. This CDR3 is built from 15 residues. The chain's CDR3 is CASSVGQGPFQPQHF. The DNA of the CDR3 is TGTGCCAGTAGTGTTGGACAGGGGCCCTTTCAGCCCCAGCATTTT.

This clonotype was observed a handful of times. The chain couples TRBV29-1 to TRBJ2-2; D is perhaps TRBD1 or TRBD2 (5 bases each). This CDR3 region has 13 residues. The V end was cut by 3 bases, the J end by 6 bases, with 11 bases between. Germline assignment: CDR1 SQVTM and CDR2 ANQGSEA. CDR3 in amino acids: CSVDRGAAGELFF. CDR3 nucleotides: TGCAGCGTTGATCGAGGGGCGGCCGGGGAGCTGTTTTTT.

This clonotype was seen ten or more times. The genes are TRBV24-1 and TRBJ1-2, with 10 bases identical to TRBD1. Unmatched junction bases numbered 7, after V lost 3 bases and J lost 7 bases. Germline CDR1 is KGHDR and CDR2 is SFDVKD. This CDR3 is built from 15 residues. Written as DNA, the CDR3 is TGTGCCACCAGTGATACCGGGACAGGGGATCGTGGCTACACCTTC. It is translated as CATSDTGTGDRGYTF.